A single sample is the source of the 11 T cell receptor beta chains below, sequenced in a study of shared clonotypes between healthy human individuals (dated by TCRdb to the early 2020s). Libraries were prepared through the immunoSEQ multiplex PCR assay. TCRdb limited this immuneACCESS table to in-frame rearrangements with V and J called. A share of clones is missing; checked studies link under half to unresolved V genes, and the rest is unexplained. The sample data list about 2 million clones, and 85% to 95% of these were observed just once. 0.13% of the sample belongs to the ten largest clones. Specimen: naive CD4+ T cells sorted from blood. What the cell subset or site label conveys for this sample: CD45RA+ positively selected. All receptors come from a man aged 18 to 30 in good health.

The chain joins TRBV5-6 to TRBJ2-1; weak D call: TRBD1 (6 bases). The V end lost 2 bases, the J end lost 7 bases, and 10 bases lay between the germline ends. Germline CDR1 and CDR2: SGHDT and YYEEEE. The CDR3 sequence is 13 residues long. DNA for the CDR3: TGTGCCAGCAGCTTTTACAGGGTAAATGAGCAGTTCTTC. This codes for CASSFYRVNEQFF.

The rearrangement uses TRBV30 and TRBJ2-7; D unclear. CDR1 and CDR2 (germline): GTSNPN, SVGIG (reference sequence). V gave up 8 bases and J gave up 4 bases, with 12 bases separating them. This CDR3 region has 11 residues. Here the CDR3 DNA reads TGTGCCCAGGACGTAGGGTACGAGCAGTACTTC. Amino acids: CAQDVGYEQYF.

The CDR3 DNA follows: TGTGCCAGCAGTTTCGGGACAGGGGCCTATGGCTACACCTTC. Translated: CASSFGTGAYGYTF. This rearrangement joins TRBV28 to TRBJ1-2, with 10 bases aligning to TRBD1. This CDR3 is 14 amino acids long. Germline CDR1 reads MDHEN; CDR2 reads SYDVKM. J was trimmed by 4 bases and V by 3 bases; bases with no gene match: 2.

J is TRBJ2-1 and V is TRBV9, with 10 bases identical to TRBD1. With V trimmed by 0 bases and J by 1 base, 4 bases remained unmatched. The CDR3 sequence is 17 residues long. Germline CDR1 and CDR2: SGDLS and YYNGEE. CDR3 region: CASSVEGQGLSYNEQFF. DNA of the CDR3: TGTGCCAGCAGCGTAGAGGGACAGGGGCTTTCCTACAATGAGCAGTTCTTC.

The chain carries TRBV30 and TRBJ1-1, with 8 positions matching TRBD1. Germline CDR1 and CDR2: GTSNPN and SVGIG (reference sequence). The CDR3 loop spans 13 amino acids. Germline trimming cut 4 bases from V and 5 bases from J; bases unmatched to any gene: 6. The CDR3 region has the DNA TGTGCCTGGATCGCCAGGGGGCGAACTGAAGCTTTCTTT. Its translation is CAWIARGRTEAFF.

The V gene is TRBV30, the J gene TRBJ1-2, with TRBD1 as a possible D gene (6 bases). Germline V gene lookup returns CDR1 GTSNPN and CDR2 SVGIG (reference sequence). The CDR3 is made up of 13 amino acids. Trimming took 5 bases from V and 7 from J, leaving 17 bases between them. The CDR3 coding sequence is TGTGCCTGGCGCCGGGACACAGCCGGTGGCTACACCTTC. This codes for CAWRRDTAGGYTF. Based on the CDR3 plus reference TRBV30 and TRBJ1-2, the full variable domain is SQTIHQWPATLVQPVGSPLSLECTVEGTSNPNLYWYRQAAGRGLQLLFYSVGIGQISSEVPQNLSASRPQDRQFILSSKKLLLSDSGFYLCAWRRDTAGGYTFGSGTRLTVV.

A few counts support this clone. J is TRBJ2-7 and V is TRBV7-8, with D possibly being TRBD2 (6 bases). Deletions cut 0 bases from V and 5 bases from J, with 17 bases between. The CDR3 has 16 amino acids. From germline, CDR1 is SGHVS and CDR2 FQNEAQ. CDR3 sequence reads: CASSLASGGIHDEQYF. CDR3 nucleotide sequence: TGTGCCAGCAGCTTAGCTTCGGGCGGGATCCATGACGAGCAGTACTTC.

On this clone itself: Other DNA sequences in this specimen translate into the identical CDR3. This chain uses TRBV9 with TRBJ2-3; 9 nucleotides align to TRBD2. CDR3 length: 15 residues. Unmatched junction bases numbered 5, after V lost 0 bases and J lost 6 bases. The germline CDR1 and CDR2 sequences are SGDLS and YYNGEE. The CDR3 coding sequence is TGTGCCAGCAGCGTAGTGGCTAGCGGGGTTGATACGCAGTATTTT. It yields the protein CASSVVASGVDTQYF.

For the CDR3, the DNA is TGTGCCAGCAGCTTCGCAGGGCTAGAAGAGACCCAGTACTTC. It specifies CASSFAGLEETQYF. The chain joins TRBV7-2 to TRBJ2-5, with D possibly being TRBD1 (5 bases). From germline, CDR1 is SGHTA and CDR2 FQGNSA. The CDR3 has 14 residues. The V gene lost 3 bases and the J gene lost 3 bases, with 11 bases spanning the gap.

The chain combines TRBV5-1 with TRBJ1-4; possible D gene TRBD1, 6 bases. Deletions cut 4 bases from V and 6 bases from J, with 13 bases between. The CDR3 has 14 amino acids. Germline CDR1 and CDR2: SGHRS and YFSETQ. CDR3 sequence (DNA): TGCGCCAGCAGCACCGGGACAAGTGATGAAAAACTGTTTTTT. Residues: CASSTGTSDEKLFF.

The genes are TRBV10-3 and TRBJ1-2; D remains unclear. The germline V gene encodes CDR1 ENHRY and CDR2 SYGVKD. The CDR3 sequence is 14 residues long. The germline V and J ends were trimmed by 6 bases and 3 bases, with 14 bases remaining between them. CDR3 amino acids: CAISEGLVDYGYTF. Here the CDR3 DNA reads TGTGCCATCAGCGAGGGCCTCGTGGACTATGGCTACACCTTC.